These T cell receptor beta chains were read from a single sample in a study of blood T cell repertoires in COVID-19. Assay: immunoSEQ multiplex PCR; the TCRdb copy retains only in-frame clones and omits some. The top ten clones hold about 3.3% of a sample with under 200,000 clones, over 80% of them seen once. Input material: PBMCs or T cells enriched from blood (not recorded which). The receptors derive from a woman aged 25 to 39 who had been exposed to COVID-19. Each CDR3 is given with its conserved first and last residue. The order of the fields is V gene, clone size, D gene, J gene, CDR3 DNA, CDR3 protein. The D gene is left open where the match is weak. Clone sizes are given selectively: once, few, many, or a class where the clone is expanded.

v_gene: TRBV11-2
abundance: .
d_gene: .
j_gene: TRBJ2-5
CDR3nt: TGTGCCAGCAGCCCTCCGGCGGGCCAAGAGACCCAGTACTTC
CDR3aa: CASSPPAGQETQYF

v_gene: TRBV19
abundance: .
d_gene: .
j_gene: TRBJ2-7
CDR3nt: TGTGCCAGTAGTATCCCAGGCGTTTCGTACGAGCAGTACTTC
CDR3aa: CASSIPGVSYEQYF

v_gene: TRBV5-1
abundance: .
d_gene: .
j_gene: TRBJ1-2
CDR3nt: TGCGCCAGCAGCCATGGGACAAGAGTGGGCTACACCTTC
CDR3aa: CASSHGTRVGYTF

v_gene: TRBV30
abundance: .
d_gene: .
j_gene: TRBJ2-7
CDR3nt: TGTGCCTGGAGTATTGGGAGAGTGGCCGAGCAGTACTTC
CDR3aa: CAWSIGRVAEQYF

v_gene: TRBV2
abundance: .
d_gene: .
j_gene: TRBJ2-1
CDR3nt: TGTGCCAGCTTGAGCGATAGCTCCTACAATGAGCAGTTCTTC
CDR3aa: CASLSDSSYNEQFF

v_gene: TRBV29-1
abundance: .
d_gene: TRBD1
j_gene: TRBJ1-3
CDR3nt: TGCAGCGTCCGGGACAGGGCTTTGGGCACCATATATTTT
CDR3aa: CSVRDRALGTIYF

v_gene: TRBV6-5
abundance: .
d_gene: .
j_gene: TRBJ2-7
CDR3nt: TGTGCCAGCAGTCCCGGGACACCGATATCCTACGAGCAGTACTTC
CDR3aa: CASSPGTPISYEQYF

v_gene: TRBV4-3
abundance: .
d_gene: TRBD1
j_gene: TRBJ2-7
CDR3nt: TGCGCCAGCAGCCAAGATCTGGAACAGGGGGACGGCGAGCAGTACTTC
CDR3aa: CASSQDLEQGDGEQYF

v_gene: TRBV6-5
abundance: .
d_gene: .
j_gene: TRBJ1-5
CDR3nt: TGTGCCAGCAGTAACGGGGGGTACAGTCAGCCCCAGCATTTT
CDR3aa: CASSNGGYSQPQHF

v_gene: TRBV2
abundance: .
d_gene: TRBD1
j_gene: TRBJ1-1
CDR3nt: TGTGCCAGCCTAGAGACGACAGGGGGCACTGAAGCTTTCTTT
CDR3aa: CASLETTGGTEAFF

v_gene: TRBV2
abundance: few
d_gene: .
j_gene: TRBJ2-7
CDR3nt: TGTGCCGTAACTTCCGGGGCCTACGAGCAGTACTTC
CDR3aa: CAVTSGAYEQYF

v_gene: TRBV6-5
abundance: .
d_gene: TRBD1
j_gene: TRBJ1-5
CDR3nt: TGTGCCAGCGCAGTCGGACAGGGGAAAAGTCAGCCCCAGCATTTT
CDR3aa: CASAVGQGKSQPQHF

v_gene: TRBV29-1
abundance: .
d_gene: .
j_gene: TRBJ1-5
CDR3nt: TGCAGCGTTGGTGACAGAGGAAATCAGCCCCAGCATTTT
CDR3aa: CSVGDRGNQPQHF

v_gene: TRBV19
abundance: .
d_gene: .
j_gene: TRBJ1-6
CDR3nt: TGTGCCAGTAGTATAGACGTCTCTGCGGATTCACCCCTCCACTTT
CDR3aa: CASSIDVSADSPLHF

v_gene: TRBV25-1
abundance: .
d_gene: .
j_gene: TRBJ1-1
CDR3nt: TGTGCCAGCAGAGGAGGAGCCGATTACACTGAAGCTTTCTTT
CDR3aa: CASRGGADYTEAFF

v_gene: TRBV19
abundance: .
d_gene: TRBD2
j_gene: TRBJ2-2
CDR3nt: TGTGCCAGTAGTATGGGACTAGTTTCGACCGGGGAGCTGTTTTTT
CDR3aa: CASSMGLVSTGELFF

v_gene: TRBV12-5
abundance: .
d_gene: .
j_gene: TRBJ1-1
CDR3nt: TGTGCTAGTGGTTCCTCAACCGGGACAACCGTGAACACTGAAGCTTTCTTT
CDR3aa: CASGSSTGTTVNTEAFF

v_gene: TRBV2
abundance: .
d_gene: .
j_gene: TRBJ1-2
CDR3nt: TGTGCCAGCACAGGTCCCCCTAGCGGACAGTCCTATGGCTACACCTTC
CDR3aa: CASTGPPSGQSYGYTF

v_gene: TRBV20-1
abundance: .
d_gene: .
j_gene: TRBJ2-7
CDR3nt: TGCAGTGCTAGTGCAGTTTTGTACGAGCAGTACTTC
CDR3aa: CSASAVLYEQYF

v_gene: TRBV4-1
abundance: .
d_gene: .
j_gene: TRBJ1-1
CDR3nt: TGCGCCAGCAGCCAATCACCGGGACTTGGATTTGACACTGAGGCTTTCTTT
CDR3aa: CASSQSPGLGFDTEAFF

v_gene: TRBV9
abundance: .
d_gene: .
j_gene: TRBJ1-2
CDR3nt: TGTGCCAGCAGCGCTCCTGGTGGGAATACACAGGGTTTTCTTTCTTATGGCTACACCTTC
CDR3aa: CASSAPGGNTQGFLSYGYTF

v_gene: TRBV6-5
abundance: many
d_gene: .
j_gene: TRBJ1-1
CDR3nt: TGTGCCAGCAACCAGGAATTGAACACTGAAGCTTTCTTT
CDR3aa: CASNQELNTEAFF

v_gene: TRBV11-2
abundance: .
d_gene: TRBD1
j_gene: TRBJ2-2
CDR3nt: TGTGCCAGCAGCTATTCGACAGGGGGCTCGATAACCGGGGAGCTGTTTTTT
CDR3aa: CASSYSTGGSITGELFF

v_gene: TRBV19
abundance: once
d_gene: .
j_gene: TRBJ1-1
CDR3nt: TGTGCCAGTAAACAGAACACTGAAGCTTTCTTT
CDR3aa: CASKQNTEAFF

v_gene: TRBV10-1
abundance: .
d_gene: .
j_gene: TRBJ1-1
CDR3nt: TGCGCCAGCACCGGCGGAATGAACACTGAAGCTTTCTTT
CDR3aa: CASTGGMNTEAFF

v_gene: TRBV3-1/TRBV3-2
abundance: .
d_gene: .
j_gene: TRBJ1-2
CDR3nt: TGTGCCAGCAGCCAAGAACAGATGCTTAGGGGCTACACCTTC
CDR3aa: CASSQEQMLRGYTF

v_gene: TRBV19
abundance: .
d_gene: .
j_gene: TRBJ1-1
CDR3nt: TGTGCCAGTAGTATAAAGGGAGACACTGAAGCTTTCTTT
CDR3aa: CASSIKGDTEAFF

v_gene: TRBV12-3/TRBV12-4
abundance: .
d_gene: .
j_gene: TRBJ1-5
CDR3nt: TGTGCCAGCACAGGGCACAATCAGCCCCAGCATTTT
CDR3aa: CASTGHNQPQHF